This T cell receptor beta chain was recovered during a study of CD8+ T cells in alopecia areata. Broader study findings: The study also sequences resident alphabeta T cells of normal skin in scalp samples. It was lesional scalp, especially alopecia totalis/universalis, that showed higher clonality than normal scalp.

Alopecia areata patients provided lesional scalp punch biopsies and peripheral blood, both collected for the study. On this clone itself: Its antigen is undetermined.

Trimming pared 0 bases from V and 2 bases from J, leaving 9 bases between. The CDR3 totals 14 residues. Germline V gene sequence: CDR1 SGHRS, CDR2 YFSETQ. TCR sequencing used cDNA made by reverse transcription of extracted RNA. TCRdb's copy holds only in-frame clones and misses some; the assay was immunoSEQ multiplex PCR. Of tens of thousands of clones in the sample, roughly 60% were seen once. This receptor was taken from a human donor with alopecia areata. The chain is built from TRBV5-1 and TRBJ2-7; D is unresolved. Input material: NKG2D-high CD8+ T cells sorted from blood. The CDR3 protein is CASSLDPGTYEQYF. The CDR3 nucleotides read TGCGCCAGCAGCTTGGATCCTGGAACCTACGAGCAGTACTTC.